This TCR beta chain was captured by sequencing in a study of a mutant IDH1 vaccine in newly diagnosed glioma. As for the study in general: Treated patients showed a male proportion of around 62%, a female proportion of about 40%, and a mean age of 40.4 years. Prior therapy was radiotherapy, temozolomide, or both; most received both. Broader study findings: Alterations occurring in top peripheral T cell clonotypes seemed unrelated to pseudoprogression.

Here immunoSEQ multiplex PCR was the method, and the copy in TCRdb shows in-frame clones only, minus some. This sample carries tens of thousands of clones, 83% of them seen once, and the ten largest clones take approximately 4.5%. CDR3 length: 13 residues. Trimming took 9 bases from V and 1 from J, leaving 12 bases between them. Germline assignment: CDR1 SGHAT and CDR2 FQNNGV. Stated time point: baseline, week 1 (first vaccination visit). Treatment denoted: pre-vaccination baseline after standard-of-care therapy. The study enrolled donors with new WHO grade 3 or 4 IDH1-mutant, ATRX-lost astrocytomas. With regard to this clone: Antigen specificity is unknown.

The source of this sequence is a woman between 18 and 30 years old with glioma. Some clones in this sample may be carry-over from other donors' samples. The chain has TRBV11-2 and TRBJ1-1; D uncertain. This sample comprised peripheral blood mononuclear cells (PBMCs), obtained from a glioma patient treated with radiotherapy, temozolomide or both. The CDR3 sequence is CASTLRGNTEAFF. In DNA form, the CDR3 reads TGTGCCAGTACCCTACGGGGGAACACTGAAGCTTTCTTT.